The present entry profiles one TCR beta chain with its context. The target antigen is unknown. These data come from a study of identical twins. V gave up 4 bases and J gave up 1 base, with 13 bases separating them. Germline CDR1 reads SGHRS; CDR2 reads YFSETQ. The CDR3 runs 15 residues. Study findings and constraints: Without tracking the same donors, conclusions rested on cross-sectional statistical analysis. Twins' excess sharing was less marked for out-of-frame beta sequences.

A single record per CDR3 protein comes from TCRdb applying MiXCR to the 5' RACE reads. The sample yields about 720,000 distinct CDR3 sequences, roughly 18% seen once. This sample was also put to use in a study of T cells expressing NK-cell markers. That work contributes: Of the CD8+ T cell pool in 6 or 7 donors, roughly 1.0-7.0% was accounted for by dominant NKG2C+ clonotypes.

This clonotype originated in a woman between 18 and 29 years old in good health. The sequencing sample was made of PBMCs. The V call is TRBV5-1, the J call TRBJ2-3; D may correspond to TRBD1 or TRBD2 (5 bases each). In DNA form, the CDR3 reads TGCGCCAGCAGCATCGGGACGGAACGCACAGATACGCAGTATTTT. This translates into CASSIGTERTDTQYF.